One sample yielded the 3 T cell receptor beta chains listed below, sequenced in a study of shared clonotypes between healthy human individuals. The data were produced by immunoSEQ multiplex PCR, yet TCRdb's version contains in-frame clones alone and is incomplete. Among roughly 2.4 million clones listed, more than 90% were seen once. The sequencing input was naive CD4+ T cells sorted from blood. Subset indicated: CD45RA+ positively selected. The receptors were gathered from a man between 18 and 35 years old in good health.

The chain has TRBV5-1 and TRBJ2-5, with D perhaps TRBD1 (6 bases). V lost 1 base and J lost 2, with 12 bases in between. Germline assignment: CDR1 SGHRS and CDR2 YFSETQ. This CDR3 region has 15 residues. The CDR3 DNA follows: TGCGCCAGCAGCTTGTCATGGGACACTCAAGAGACCCAGTACTTC. It yields the protein CASSLSWDTQETQYF.

The V and J genes are TRBV6-5 and TRBJ1-2, with D possibly matching TRBD1 (5 bases). Germline CDR1 reads MNHEY; CDR2 reads SVGAGI. The CDR3 consists of 13 residues. Between the trimmed V and J ends, which lost 5 bases and 4 bases, there was a span of 11 bases. CDR3 amino acids: CASSTSGSYGYTF. The CDR3 DNA reads TGTGCCAGCAGTACCTCAGGGTCCTATGGCTACACCTTC.

This rearrangement joins TRBV19 to TRBJ2-2; the match to TRBD2 covers 10 bases. The junction had 5 bases not matched to a gene; V was cut back by 3 bases and J by 4 bases. In germline, CDR1 is LNHDA, CDR2 SQIVND (reference sequence). There are 16 residues in the CDR3. CDR3 sequence (DNA): TGTGCCAGTAGTATCTCTAGCGGGAGAATCACCGGGGAGCTGTTTTTT. Translated: CASSISSGRITGELFF. The entire variable domain, with the rest obtained from reference TRBV19 and TRBJ2-2, is as follows: DGGITQSPKYLFRKEGQNVTLSCEQNLNHDAMYWYRQDPGQGLRLIYYSQIVNDFQKGDIAEGYSVSREKKESFPLTVTSAQKNPTAFYLCASSISSGRITGELFFGEGSRLTVL.